This TCR beta chain comes out of a study of Ad26.COV2.S vaccination and SARS-CoV-2 variants. There are 13 residues in the CDR3. The germline CDR1 and CDR2 sequences are MNHNY and SVGAGI (reference sequence). V was cut by 7 bases and J by 13 bases, with 20 bases left in between. Treatment described: 15 to 20 received Ad26.COV2.S at low or high dose, single or two shots; several received placebo; per-sample allocation not given. After the first vaccine or placebo injection, samples were drawn on day 63. As its vector, the vaccine had Ad26, which expressed Wuhan-strain SARS-CoV-2 spike. The repertoire was sequenced with immunoSEQ multiplex PCR; TCRdb's copy has only in-frame clones and lacks some. The sample contains some 480,000 clones, around 90% of which appear only once.

The chain recombines TRBV6-6 with TRBJ2-1; D is perhaps TRBD2 (5 bases). Sequencing was performed on peripheral blood, taken in a trial of Ad26.COV2.S vaccine versus placebo. This sequence was found in a person aged 18-65 years who received the Ad26.COV2.S COVID-19 vaccine or a placebo. The CDR3 protein is CASTTAFASGQFF. CDR3 coding DNA: TGTGCCAGCACCACGGCTTTCGCGTCGGGACAGTTCTTC.